This T cell receptor beta chain is from a study of neurological immune-mediated disorders. Described time point: technical triplicate 1. The unsorted libraries had their origin in 2 million PBMCs stored at -80 C. The CDR3 sequence is 12 residues long. Germline V gives CDR1 ENHRY, CDR2 SYGVKD. Trimming removed 7 bases from V and 7 bases from J, with 11 bases in between. The method for making cDNA was 5'RACE, and it used 10-nucleotide random UMIs. TCRdb redid the calling of the 5' RACE reads with MiXCR, one entry per CDR3 protein. The sample holds roughly 41,000 distinct CDR3 sequences; more than 9.5% are singletons and the top ten take 3% to 5%. This clonotype is medium-sized in the sample.

Sequenced material: PBMCs. This chain uses TRBV10-3 with TRBJ2-1; maybe TRBD1 (6 bases). The TCR originated in a man between 60 and 75 years old with HTLV-1-associated myelopathy (HAM/TSP). CDR3 DNA sequence: TGTGCCATCACCTCTACAGGGAATGAGCAGTTCTTC. The encoded protein is CAITSTGNEQFF.